This T cell receptor beta chain was observed in a study of shared clonotypes between healthy human individuals. Study-wide results and limits: Clonotypes which were not shared had lower generation probabilities than clonotypes that all four donors shared. Rarefaction showed that sequencing of sorted subsets was incomplete (despite large depth).

This CDR3 is 15 amino acids long. Germline lookup yields CDR1 SGHNT and CDR2 YYREEE (reference sequence). V shed 3 bases and J 5 bases; nucleotides not matched to a gene: 10. Sequencing was performed with immunoSEQ multiplex PCR; in TCRdb, only in-frame clones are kept and a portion is missing. The sample includes approximately 1,000,000 clones, approximately 80% of them seen just once. A remark on this clone: The antigen is not known.

The healthy adult donors were HIV-negative and reported no recent acute infections or vaccinations. What was sequenced was memory CD4+ T cells from PBMCs. Noted subset: CD45RA-negative fraction. The clonotype comes from a man aged 18 to 30 in good health. Some clones in this sample may be carry-over from other donors' samples. J is TRBJ1-1 and V is TRBV5-4, with 7 nucleotides matching TRBD1. The chain's CDR3 is CASSSPTRGYTEAFF. The DNA for the CDR3 is TGTGCCAGCAGCTCCCCGACCAGGGGGTATACTGAAGCTTTCTTT.